This TCR beta chain was sequenced during a study of T cell repertoires in cytomegalovirus infection. The study's findings and limits: Summed public TCR beta family frequency identified CMV carriers bearing the relevant HLA. HLA-C-restricted CMV clonotypes gave the most frequent clonotype in two of eight donors.

TCRdb recomputed calls from the reads with MiXCR, one row per CDR3 protein. This sample yields roughly 990,000 distinct CDR3 sequences, of which 31% are seen a single time; more than 13% belongs to the top ten. Germline CDR1 is SGHKS and CDR2 is YYEKEE (reference sequence). Between the trimmed V and J ends, which lost 2 bases and 3 bases, there was a span of 8 bases. CDR3 length: 13 amino acids. This clonotype turned up a few times. Its matching antigen is unknown. This specimen consisted of cultured CD8+ T cells from PBMCs, obtained from culture after CMV antigen stimulation. This TCR was sampled from a human donor in good health (CMV status not recorded). Some clones in this sample may be carry-over from other donors' samples. The chain uses TRBV5-5 and TRBJ1-1; D unresolved. CDR3 protein: CASSFYGYTEAFF. The CDR3 region has the DNA TGTGCCAGCAGCTTCTATGGGTACACTGAAGCTTTCTTT.